The present TCR beta chain was sequenced within a study of identical twins (TCRdb year 2016). Regarding the study in general: The study deep-sequenced TCR alpha and beta repertoires from monozygotic twins, unrelated adults of various ages and cord blood to test whether fetal clonotypes persist. To rule out contamination, the twin experiments were replicated at different times with different library preparation protocols.

On this clonotype itself: The antigen it binds to is not known. Base qualities are not at hand, and no much larger clone is one base apart.

Results and caveats for the whole study, not just this receptor: In monozygotic twins, out-of-frame TCR alpha sharing was systematically underestimated by recombination models, although the models agreed with sharing between unrelated individuals. Abundant cord blood beta clonotypes carried fewer insertions; young adult naive repertoires showed a weaker similar trend, while memory repertoires showed none. A weaker excess of twin sharing was found in beta out-of-frame sequences because the signal-to-noise ratio was lowered by fewer shared sequences. Because the same donors could not be followed over many years, conclusions were based on cross-sectional statistical analysis. Invariant T cells such as MAIT and iNKT could partly confound zero-insertion analyses, although diverse VJ usage argued against such confounding for most clonotypes. Compared with coincidental sharing between unrelated individuals, out-of-frame TCR alpha sequences shared between twins had an excess of sequences with low generation probability.

Every donor was a healthy Caucasian. Three pairs of female monozygotic twins, all aged 18 to 29 years, made up the twin cohort. Positive isolation kits from Invitrogen were used to isolate CD4+ and CD8+ T cell populations. Receptor libraries were prepared by 5' RACE. TCRdb records Illumina HiSeq 2000 as the sequencer. Template switching added a universal primer binding site, and the final cDNA carried a unique molecular identifier that allowed TCR cDNA molecules to be counted accurately. First-strand cDNA for TCR alpha and beta chains was synthesized from specific primers in the conserved constant-segment region. To control for contamination, every cDNA library carried two barcodes: a SMART-Mk sample barcode plus Illumina barcodes. Two successive PCR steps introduced TruSeq adapter sequences along with Illumina sample barcodes. The TCR alpha and beta cDNA libraries were sequenced on the Illumina HiSeq platform using custom primers. The study's own analysis went as follows. MiGEC was used to process raw reads and extract unique molecular identifiers, and MiXCR was used to find CDR3 positions. Recombination models were inferred per individual with the repgenHMM and IGoR tools using an EM algorithm. The tcR package in R was used for shared clonotype analysis, with sharing normalized by the product of cloneset sizes. Out-of-frame nonproductive sequences were analyzed to study raw recombination free of thymic and clonal selection effects. The public reads were reanalyzed by TCRdb: fastp trimming at Q25, MiXCR alignment, in-frame beta chains only. CDR3 protein duplicates are merged, each entry listing the most common genes and DNA. These V and J calls derive from TCRdb rather than the authors' analysis. The sample data list around 550,000 distinct CDR3 sequences, and about 15% of these were observed just once. 0.35% to 0.45% of the sample comes from the top ten.

Deletion took 1 base off V and 3 bases off J, with a span of 13 bases between the germline ends. From the germline V gene, CDR1 is SGHTS and CDR2 is YDEGEE. The CDR3 holds 15 amino acids from the cysteine to the phenylalanine. Only the CDR3 portion is preserved as DNA: 45 bases, with reading frame beginning at the first base. Another study also made use of these data, one on yellow fever vaccine responses in identical twins. From that second study: According to the authors, the vaccine-induced T cell response in identical twins seemed to be partly convergent and partly specific to each individual. In the study, vaccine-responding T cell clones were precisely tracked in identical twins.

This receptor chain uses TRBV5-8 and TRBJ2-5; the D call could be TRBD1 or TRBD2, with each sharing 5 bases. Input material: CD4+ T cells sorted from blood. This TCR derives from a woman under 30 in good health. The CDR3 protein: CASSLWDGGKETQYF. The nucleotide sequence reads as follows: TGTGCCAGCAGCTTGTGGGATGGGGGAAAAGAGACCCAGTACTTC.